This TCR beta chain was documented in a study of cytomegalovirus exposure and HLA in healthy donors. The donors belonged to the approximately 120-subject validation cohort, separate from the approximately 670-subject first cohort. Germline V gene lookup returns CDR1 KGHSH and CDR2 LQKENI. This CDR3 is 15 amino acids long. V was shortened by 0 bases and J by 6 bases, with 13 bases between the two germline ends. Clones were read by immunoSEQ multiplex PCR, and TCRdb kept only the in-frame ones, dropping some. The repertoire holds 150,000 to 200,000 clones, approximately 86% seen once, with 2% to 3% in the top ten. Study conclusions and caveats: The authors listed 164 TCR beta chains as cytomegalovirus-associated. There were some public TCRs occurring in many donors, but most TCR sequences were rare.

The table lists this clone with a count of one. Its antigen is unknown. This chain joins TRBV18 and TRBJ2-3; tentatively, D is TRBD2 (6 bases). Material for sequencing was PBMCs. The TCR comes from a young man in good health and CMV-seropositive. This CDR3 is CASSPPGRETDTQYF. The CDR3 nucleotides read TGTGCCAGCTCACCACCGGGTCGGGAGACCGATACGCAGTATTTT.